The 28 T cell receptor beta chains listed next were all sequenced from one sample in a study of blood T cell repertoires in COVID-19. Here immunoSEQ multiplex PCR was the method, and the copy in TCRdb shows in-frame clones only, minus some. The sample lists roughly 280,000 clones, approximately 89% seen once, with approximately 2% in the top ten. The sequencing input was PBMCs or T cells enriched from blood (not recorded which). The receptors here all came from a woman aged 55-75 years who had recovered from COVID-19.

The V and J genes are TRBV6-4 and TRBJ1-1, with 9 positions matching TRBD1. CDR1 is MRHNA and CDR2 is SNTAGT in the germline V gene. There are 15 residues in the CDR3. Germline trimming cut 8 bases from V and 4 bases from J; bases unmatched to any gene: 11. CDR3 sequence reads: CASRDRVFVGTEAFF. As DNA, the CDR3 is TGTGCCAGCCGGGACAGGGTTTTTGTAGGCACTGAAGCTTTCTTT.

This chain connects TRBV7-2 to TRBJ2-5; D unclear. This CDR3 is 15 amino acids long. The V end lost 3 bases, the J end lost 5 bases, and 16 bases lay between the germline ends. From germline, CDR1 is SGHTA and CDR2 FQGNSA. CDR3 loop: CASSLARYSTETQYF. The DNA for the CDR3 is TGTGCCAGCAGCTTGGCCCGATATAGCACGGAGACCCAGTACTTC. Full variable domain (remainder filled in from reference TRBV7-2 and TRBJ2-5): GAGVSQSPSNKVTEKGKDVELRCDPISGHTALYWYRQSLGQGLEFLIYFQGNSAPDKSGLPSDRFSAERTGGSVSTLTIQRTQQEDSAVYLCASSLARYSTETQYFGPGTRLLVL.

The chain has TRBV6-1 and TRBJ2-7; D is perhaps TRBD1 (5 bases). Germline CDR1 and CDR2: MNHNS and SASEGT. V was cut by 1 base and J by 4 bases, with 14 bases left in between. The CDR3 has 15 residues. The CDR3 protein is CASSEGWGPSYEQYF. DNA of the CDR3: TGTGCCAGCAGTGAAGGGTGGGGCCCCTCATACGAGCAGTACTTC.

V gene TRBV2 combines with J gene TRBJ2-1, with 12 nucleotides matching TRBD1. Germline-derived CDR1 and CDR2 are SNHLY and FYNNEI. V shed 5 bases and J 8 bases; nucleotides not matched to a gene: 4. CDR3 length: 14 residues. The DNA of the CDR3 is TGTGCCAGCAGTTGGGGGACAGGGGGCGATGAGCAGTTCTTC. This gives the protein CASSWGTGGDEQFF.

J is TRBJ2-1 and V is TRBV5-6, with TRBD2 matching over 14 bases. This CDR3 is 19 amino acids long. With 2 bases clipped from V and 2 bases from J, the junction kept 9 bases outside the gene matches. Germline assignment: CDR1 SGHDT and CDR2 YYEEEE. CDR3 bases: TGTGCCAGCAGCTTACGACTAGCGGGAGGGGTCCGCCCCTACAATGAGCAGTTCTTC. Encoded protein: CASSLRLAGGVRPYNEQFF.

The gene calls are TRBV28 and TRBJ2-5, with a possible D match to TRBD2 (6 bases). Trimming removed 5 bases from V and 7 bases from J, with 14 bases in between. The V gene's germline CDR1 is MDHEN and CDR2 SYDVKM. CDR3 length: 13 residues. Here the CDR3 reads CASSPPTEGTQYF. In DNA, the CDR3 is TGTGCCAGCAGTCCCCCGACGGAGGGGACCCAGTACTTC.

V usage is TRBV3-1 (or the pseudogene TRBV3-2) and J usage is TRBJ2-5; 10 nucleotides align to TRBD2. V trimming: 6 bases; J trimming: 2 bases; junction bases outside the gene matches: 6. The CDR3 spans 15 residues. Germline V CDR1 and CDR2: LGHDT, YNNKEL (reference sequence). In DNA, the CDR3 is TGTGCCAGCAGTCCCTTTAGCGGGAGGCAAGAGACCCAGTACTTC. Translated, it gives CASSPFSGRQETQYF.

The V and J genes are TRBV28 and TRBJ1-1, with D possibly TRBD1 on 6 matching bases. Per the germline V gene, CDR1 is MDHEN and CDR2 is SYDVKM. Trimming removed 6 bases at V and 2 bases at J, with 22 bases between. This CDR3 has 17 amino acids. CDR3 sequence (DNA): TGTGCCAGCAGCTCTGCGGGGGCGCAATTAGCTAACACTGAAGCTTTCTTT. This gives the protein CASSSAGAQLANTEAFF.

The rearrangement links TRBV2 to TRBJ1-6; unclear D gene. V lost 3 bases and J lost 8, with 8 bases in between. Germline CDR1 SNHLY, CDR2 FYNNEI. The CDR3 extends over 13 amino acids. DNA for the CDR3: TGTGCCAGCAGTGAGGAGGTTTATTCACCCCTCCACTTT. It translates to CASSEEVYSPLHF.

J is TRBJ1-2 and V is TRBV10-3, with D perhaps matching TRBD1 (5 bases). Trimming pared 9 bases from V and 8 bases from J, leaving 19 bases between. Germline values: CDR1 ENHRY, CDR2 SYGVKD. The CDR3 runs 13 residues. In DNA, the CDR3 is TGTGCCATTACAGGCTTCGCATCTGACGGCTACACCTTC. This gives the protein CAITGFASDGYTF.

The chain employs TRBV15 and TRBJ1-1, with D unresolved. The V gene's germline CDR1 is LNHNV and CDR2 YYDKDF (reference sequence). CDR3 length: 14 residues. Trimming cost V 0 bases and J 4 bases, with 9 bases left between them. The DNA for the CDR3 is TGTGCCACCAGCAGAGATCACTCCGGCACTGAAGCTTTCTTT. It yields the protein CATSRDHSGTEAFF.

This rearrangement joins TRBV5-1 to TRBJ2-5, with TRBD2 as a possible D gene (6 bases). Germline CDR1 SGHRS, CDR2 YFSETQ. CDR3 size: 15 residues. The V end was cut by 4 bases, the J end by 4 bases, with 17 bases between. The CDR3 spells CASSVLGEARETQYF. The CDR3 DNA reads TGCGCCAGCAGCGTCCTGGGGGAGGCCAGAGAGACCCAGTACTTC.

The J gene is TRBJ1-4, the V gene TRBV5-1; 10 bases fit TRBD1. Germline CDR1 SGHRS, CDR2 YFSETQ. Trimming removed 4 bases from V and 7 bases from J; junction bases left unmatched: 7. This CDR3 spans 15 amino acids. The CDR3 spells CASSLTGTGAEKLFF. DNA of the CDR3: TGCGCCAGCAGCCTCACCGGGACAGGGGCTGAAAAACTGTTTTTT.

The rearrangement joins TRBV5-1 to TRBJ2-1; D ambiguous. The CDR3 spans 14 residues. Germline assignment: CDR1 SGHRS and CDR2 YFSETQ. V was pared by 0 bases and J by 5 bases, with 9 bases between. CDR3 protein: CASSLANADNEQFF. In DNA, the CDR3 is TGCGCCAGCAGCTTGGCCAATGCGGACAATGAGCAGTTCTTC.

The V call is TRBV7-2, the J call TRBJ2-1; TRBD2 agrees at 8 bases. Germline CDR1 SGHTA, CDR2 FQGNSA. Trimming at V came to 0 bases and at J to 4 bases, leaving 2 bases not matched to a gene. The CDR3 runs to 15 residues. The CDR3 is CASSLASGEYNEQFF. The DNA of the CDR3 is TGTGCCAGCAGCTTAGCTAGCGGGGAATACAATGAGCAGTTCTTC.

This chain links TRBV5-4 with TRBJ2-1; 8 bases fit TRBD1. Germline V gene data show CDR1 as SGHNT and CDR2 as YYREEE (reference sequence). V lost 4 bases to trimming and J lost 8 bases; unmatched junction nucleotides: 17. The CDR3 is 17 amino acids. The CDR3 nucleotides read TGTGCCAGCAGCATAGCCACAGGGGGTTCGGGCCTTGATGAGCAGTTCTTC. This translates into CASSIATGGSGLDEQFF. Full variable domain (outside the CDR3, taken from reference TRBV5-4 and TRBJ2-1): ETGVTQSPTHLIKTRGQQVTLRCSSQSGHNTVSWYQQALGQGPQFIFQYYREEENGRGNFPPRFSGLQFPNYSSELNVNALELDDSALYLCASSIATGGSGLDEQFFGPGTRLTVL.

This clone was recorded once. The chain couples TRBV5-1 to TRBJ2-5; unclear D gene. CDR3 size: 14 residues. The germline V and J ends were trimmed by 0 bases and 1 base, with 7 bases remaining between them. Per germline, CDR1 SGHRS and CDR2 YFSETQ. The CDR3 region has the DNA TGCGCCAGCAGCTTGGGCAGGATCCAAGAGACCCAGTACTTC. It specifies CASSLGRIQETQYF.

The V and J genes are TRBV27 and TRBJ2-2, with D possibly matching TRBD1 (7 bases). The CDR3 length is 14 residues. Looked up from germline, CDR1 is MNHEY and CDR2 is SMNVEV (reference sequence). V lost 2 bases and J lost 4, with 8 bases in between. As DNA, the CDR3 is TGTGCCAGCAGTTTACAGGGGGGCACCGGGGAGCTGTTTTTT. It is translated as CASSLQGGTGELFF.

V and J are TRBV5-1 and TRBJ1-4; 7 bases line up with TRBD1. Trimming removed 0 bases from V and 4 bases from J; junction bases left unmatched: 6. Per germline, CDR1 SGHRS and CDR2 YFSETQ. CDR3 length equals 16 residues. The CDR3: CASSLAGQTNNEKLFF. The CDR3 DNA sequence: TGCGCCAGCAGCTTGGCGGGACAGACAAATAATGAAAAACTGTTTTTT.

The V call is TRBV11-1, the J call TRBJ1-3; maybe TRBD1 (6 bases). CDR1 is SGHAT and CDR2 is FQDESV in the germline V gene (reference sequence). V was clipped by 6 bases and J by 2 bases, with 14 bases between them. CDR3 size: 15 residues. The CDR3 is CASRTDRTAGNTIYF. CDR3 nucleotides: TGTGCCAGCAGGACGGACCGGACAGCTGGAAACACCATATATTTT. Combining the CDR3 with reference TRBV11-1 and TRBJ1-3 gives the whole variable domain EAEVAQSPRYKITEKSQAVAFWCDPISGHATLYWYRQILGQGPELLVQFQDESVVDDSQLPKDRFSAERLKGVDSTLKIQPAELGDSAMYLCASRTDRTAGNTIYFGEGSWLTVV.

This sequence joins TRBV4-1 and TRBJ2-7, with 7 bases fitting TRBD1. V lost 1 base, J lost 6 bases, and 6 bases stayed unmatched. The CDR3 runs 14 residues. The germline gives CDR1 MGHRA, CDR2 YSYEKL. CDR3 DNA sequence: TGCGCCAGCAGCCAAGGACCACAGGGGAGCGAGCAGTACTTC. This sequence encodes CASSQGPQGSEQYF.

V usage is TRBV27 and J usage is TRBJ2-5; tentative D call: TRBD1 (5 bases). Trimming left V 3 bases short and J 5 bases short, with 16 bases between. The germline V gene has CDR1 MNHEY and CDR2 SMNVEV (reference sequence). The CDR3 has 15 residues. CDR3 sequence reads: CASSFTRAQWETQYF. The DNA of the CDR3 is TGTGCCAGCAGTTTTACCAGGGCCCAATGGGAGACCCAGTACTTC.

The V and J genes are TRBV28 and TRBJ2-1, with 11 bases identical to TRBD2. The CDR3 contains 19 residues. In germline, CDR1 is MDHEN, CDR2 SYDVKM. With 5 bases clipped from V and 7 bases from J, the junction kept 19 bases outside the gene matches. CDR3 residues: CASSPRLNPTSGIWNEQFF. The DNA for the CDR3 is TGTGCCAGCAGTCCGAGATTAAACCCGACTAGCGGGATTTGGAATGAGCAGTTCTTC. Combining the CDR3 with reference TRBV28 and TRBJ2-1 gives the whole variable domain DVKVTQSSRYLVKRTGEKVFLECVQDMDHENMFWYRQDPGLGLRLIYFSYDVKMKEKGDIPEGYSVSREKKERFSLILESASTNQTSMYLCASSPRLNPTSGIWNEQFFGPGTRLTVL.

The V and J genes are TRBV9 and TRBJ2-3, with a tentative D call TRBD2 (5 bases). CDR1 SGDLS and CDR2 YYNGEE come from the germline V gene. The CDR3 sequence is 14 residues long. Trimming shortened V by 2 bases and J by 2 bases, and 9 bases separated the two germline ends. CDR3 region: CASSVDSFTDTQYF. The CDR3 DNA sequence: TGTGCCAGCAGCGTGGACTCCTTCACAGATACGCAGTATTTT.

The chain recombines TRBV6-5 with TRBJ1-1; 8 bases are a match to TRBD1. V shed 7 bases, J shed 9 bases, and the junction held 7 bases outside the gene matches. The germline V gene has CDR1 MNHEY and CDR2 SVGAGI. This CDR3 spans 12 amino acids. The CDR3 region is CASIGQGPQAFF. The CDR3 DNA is TGTGCCAGCATCGGACAGGGTCCTCAAGCTTTCTTT.

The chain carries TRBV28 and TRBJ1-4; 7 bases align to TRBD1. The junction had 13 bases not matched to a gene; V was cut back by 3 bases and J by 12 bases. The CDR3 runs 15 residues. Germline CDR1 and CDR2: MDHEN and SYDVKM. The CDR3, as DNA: TGTGCCAGCAGTTTTCGGAGACAGGGCCTTGAGGAACTGTTTTTT. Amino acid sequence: CASSFRRQGLEELFF.

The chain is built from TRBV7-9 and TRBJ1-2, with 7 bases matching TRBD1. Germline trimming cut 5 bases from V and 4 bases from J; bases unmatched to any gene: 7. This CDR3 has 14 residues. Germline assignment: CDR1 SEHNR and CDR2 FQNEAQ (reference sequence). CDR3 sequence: CASSTTGLGYGYTF. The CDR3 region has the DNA TGTGCCAGCAGCACGACAGGGCTCGGCTATGGCTACACCTTC.

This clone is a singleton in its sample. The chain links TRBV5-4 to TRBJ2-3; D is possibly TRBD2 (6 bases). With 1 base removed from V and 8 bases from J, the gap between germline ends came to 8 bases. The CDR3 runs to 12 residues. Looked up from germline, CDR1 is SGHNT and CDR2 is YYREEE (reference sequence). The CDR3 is CASSLPGVTQYF. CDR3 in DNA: TGTGCCAGCAGCTTGCCGGGAGTTACGCAGTATTTT.